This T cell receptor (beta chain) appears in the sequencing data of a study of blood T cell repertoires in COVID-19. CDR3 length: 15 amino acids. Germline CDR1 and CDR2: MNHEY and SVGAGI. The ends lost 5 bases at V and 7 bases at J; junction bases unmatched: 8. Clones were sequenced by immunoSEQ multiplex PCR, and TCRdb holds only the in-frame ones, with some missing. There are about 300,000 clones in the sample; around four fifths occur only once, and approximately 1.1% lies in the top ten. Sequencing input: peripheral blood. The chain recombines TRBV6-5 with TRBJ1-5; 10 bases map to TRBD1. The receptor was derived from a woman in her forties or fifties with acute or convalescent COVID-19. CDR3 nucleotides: TGTGCCAGCAGTCGAGGGACAGGGGAAGGACAGCCCCAGCATTTT. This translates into CASSRGTGEGQPQHF.